The rows below give T cell receptor beta chains drawn from one sample of a study of control samples from healthy donors and cancer patients. This table comes from immunoSEQ multiplex PCR, and its TCRdb copy is limited to in-frame clones, with some not included. The table shows 130,000 or so clones, with 70% to 90% occurring only once. Sequences were obtained from blood. These receptors originate from a man in his 60s in good health. CDR3s include the opening cysteine and the closing phenylalanine or tryptophan. A D gene is named only where the DNA matches it firmly. Some rows mark clone size as missing; the rest say once, few, many or name a class of expanded clone.

V gene: TRBV10-3
D gene: .
clone size: once
J gene: TRBJ1-1
CDR3 protein: CAISTPNTEAFF
CDR3 DNA: TGTGCCATCAGTACACCGAACACTGAAGCTTTCTTT

V gene: TRBV7-2
D gene: .
clone size: once
J gene: TRBJ2-2
CDR3 protein: CASSLGFGLTGELFF
CDR3 DNA: TGTGCCAGCAGCTTAGGGTTTGGTCTTACCGGGGAGCTGTTTTTT

V gene: TRBV28
D gene: .
clone size: .
J gene: TRBJ1-5
CDR3 protein: CASSLDGGGGHYQPQHF
CDR3 DNA: TGTGCCAGCAGTTTGGACGGGGGCGGTGGGCACTATCAGCCCCAGCATTTT

V gene: TRBV20-1
D gene: .
clone size: .
J gene: TRBJ1-4
CDR3 protein: CSATEFGKLFF
CDR3 DNA: TGCAGTGCTACGGAATTTGGAAAACTGTTTTTT

V gene: TRBV4-2
D gene: .
clone size: .
J gene: TRBJ1-5
CDR3 protein: CASSPSTFGASGNQPQHF
CDR3 DNA: .

V gene: TRBV28
D gene: TRBD2
clone size: .
J gene: TRBJ2-2
CDR3 protein: CASRPGLARTGELFF
CDR3 DNA: TGTGCCAGCAGACCGGGACTAGCGAGAACCGGGGAGCTGTTTTTT

V gene: TRBV7-6
D gene: TRBD2
clone size: .
J gene: TRBJ2-3
CDR3 protein: CASSLAAGGRDTQYF
CDR3 DNA: TGTGCCAGCAGCTTAGCAGCGGGGGGGCGAGATACGCAGTATTTT

V gene: TRBV18
D gene: .
clone size: .
J gene: TRBJ1-1
CDR3 protein: CASSPTAERNTEAFF
CDR3 DNA: TGTGCCAGCTCACCTACGGCCGAGAGGAACACTGAAGCTTTCTTT

V gene: TRBV6-5
D gene: TRBD1
clone size: .
J gene: TRBJ1-1
CDR3 protein: CASSPSRGITEAFF
CDR3 DNA: TGTGCCAGCAGTCCATCCAGGGGGATCACTGAAGCTTTCTTT

V gene: TRBV28
D gene: .
clone size: few
J gene: TRBJ1-4
CDR3 protein: CASSFPSGTGEKLFF
CDR3 DNA: TGTGCCAGCAGTTTCCCTTCGGGGACGGGTGAAAAACTGTTTTTT

V gene: TRBV7-3
D gene: .
clone size: .
J gene: TRBJ2-3
CDR3 protein: CASSGRTDTQYF
CDR3 DNA: TGTGCCAGCAGCGGTCGCACAGATACGCAGTATTTT

V gene: TRBV5-5
D gene: .
clone size: .
J gene: TRBJ1-1
CDR3 protein: CASSLTGLNTEAFF
CDR3 DNA: TGTGCCAGCAGCTTGACAGGGTTGAACACTGAAGCTTTCTTT

V gene: TRBV5-1
D gene: TRBD1
clone size: .
J gene: TRBJ1-6
CDR3 protein: CASSPRTGKDSPLHF
CDR3 DNA: TGCGCCAGCAGCCCCCGGACAGGGAAGGATTCACCCCTCCACTTT

V gene: TRBV4-3
D gene: .
clone size: .
J gene: TRBJ1-1
CDR3 protein: CASSQVFPGTEAFF
CDR3 DNA: TGCGCCAGCAGCCAAGTGTTTCCGGGCACTGAAGCTTTCTTT

V gene: TRBV6-6
D gene: .
clone size: few
J gene: TRBJ1-6
CDR3 protein: CASILSPGPALPLHF
CDR3 DNA: TGTGCCAGCATTTTATCCCCGGGGCCCGCTTTGCCCCTCCACTTT

V gene: TRBV6-5
D gene: .
clone size: .
J gene: TRBJ1-1
CDR3 protein: CATTFWGDTEAFF
CDR3 DNA: TGTGCCACCACTTTCTGGGGCGACACTGAAGCTTTCTTT

V gene: TRBV7-8
D gene: .
clone size: .
J gene: TRBJ1-1
CDR3 protein: CASSSQGITEAFF
CDR3 DNA: TGTGCCAGCAGCTCCCAAGGAATCACTGAAGCTTTCTTT

V gene: TRBV5-1
D gene: .
clone size: once
J gene: TRBJ2-1
CDR3 protein: CASSPGAIYSYNEQFF
CDR3 DNA: TGCGCCAGTAGTCCGGGGGCAATTTACTCCTACAATGAGCAGTTCTTC

V gene: TRBV19
D gene: .
clone size: .
J gene: TRBJ1-5
CDR3 protein: CASGGPIFSNQPQHF
CDR3 DNA: TGTGCCAGTGGGGGGCCAATTTTTAGCAATCAGCCCCAGCATTTT

V gene: TRBV19
D gene: TRBD1
clone size: .
J gene: TRBJ2-7
CDR3 protein: CASSIDGQGNEQYF
CDR3 DNA: TGTGCCAGTAGTATCGATGGACAGGGTAACGAGCAGTACTTC

V gene: TRBV9
D gene: TRBD1
clone size: .
J gene: TRBJ1-2
CDR3 protein: CASSADRGGGYTF
CDR3 DNA: TGTGCCAGCAGCGCAGACAGGGGTGGTGGCTACACCTTC

V gene: TRBV6-4
D gene: TRBD1
clone size: .
J gene: TRBJ2-7
CDR3 protein: CASSDAYWTGEQYF
CDR3 DNA: TGTGCCAGCAGTGACGCTTACTGGACAGGCGAGCAGTACTTC

V gene: TRBV19
D gene: .
clone size: .
J gene: TRBJ2-5
CDR3 protein: CASSRGAETQYF
CDR3 DNA: TGTGCCAGTAGCAGGGGGGCAGAGACCCAGTACTTC

V gene: TRBV30
D gene: TRBD1
clone size: .
J gene: TRBJ1-1
CDR3 protein: CAGDRLNTEAFF
CDR3 DNA: TGTGCCGGGGACAGACTGAACACTGAAGCTTTCTTT

V gene: TRBV28
D gene: TRBD2
clone size: .
J gene: TRBJ2-2
CDR3 protein: CASSLGGLAYTGELFF
CDR3 DNA: TGTGCCAGCAGTTTAGGGGGACTAGCGTACACCGGGGAGCTGTTTTTT

V gene: TRBV28
D gene: .
clone size: once
J gene: TRBJ1-2
CDR3 protein: CASQTLSPYGYTF
CDR3 DNA: TGTGCCAGCCAGACGCTTAGCCCCTATGGCTACACCTTC

V gene: TRBV11-1
D gene: TRBD1
clone size: .
J gene: TRBJ2-7
CDR3 protein: CASRGQGADEQYF
CDR3 DNA: TGTGCCAGCAGGGGACAGGGGGCGGACGAGCAGTACTTC

V gene: TRBV4-2
D gene: TRBD2
clone size: few
J gene: TRBJ2-2
CDR3 protein: CASSRRSGGATGELFF
CDR3 DNA: TGTGCCAGCAGCCGCCGTAGCGGGGGGGCGACCGGGGAGCTGTTTTTT

V gene: TRBV19
D gene: .
clone size: .
J gene: TRBJ1-5
CDR3 protein: CASSSDSNQPQHF
CDR3 DNA: TGTGCCAGTAGTTCGGACAGCAATCAGCCCCAGCATTTT

V gene: TRBV6-5
D gene: .
clone size: .
J gene: TRBJ2-3
CDR3 protein: CASSLGGVRDTQYF
CDR3 DNA: TGTGCCAGCAGTTTGGGCGGGGTCAGAGATACGCAGTATTTT

V gene: TRBV18
D gene: .
clone size: .
J gene: TRBJ1-5
CDR3 protein: CASSLDSPRLNQPQHF
CDR3 DNA: TGTGCCAGCTCACTAGACAGTCCGCGGTTGAATCAGCCCCAGCATTTT

V gene: TRBV18
D gene: .
clone size: .
J gene: TRBJ2-1
CDR3 protein: CASSPPRAGVYNEQFF
CDR3 DNA: TGTGCCAGCTCACCTCCGAGGGCAGGAGTCTACAATGAGCAGTTCTTC

V gene: TRBV4-1
D gene: .
clone size: .
J gene: TRBJ1-4
CDR3 protein: CASSQDFAGLNNEKLFF
CDR3 DNA: TGCGCCAGCAGCCAAGATTTTGCGGGGCTTAATAATGAAAAACTGTTTTTT

V gene: TRBV2
D gene: TRBD1
clone size: .
J gene: TRBJ1-1
CDR3 protein: CASRYGGQEAFF
CDR3 DNA: TGTGCCAGCAGGTATGGGGGACAGGAAGCTTTCTTT

V gene: TRBV6-5
D gene: .
clone size: .
J gene: TRBJ1-1
CDR3 protein: CASTRLNTEAFF
CDR3 DNA: TGTGCCAGCACGAGGTTGAACACTGAAGCTTTCTTT

V gene: TRBV6-5
D gene: TRBD2
clone size: few
J gene: TRBJ2-3
CDR3 protein: CASRFGTSGGDTQYF
CDR3 DNA: TGTGCCAGCAGATTCGGGACTAGCGGGGGGGATACGCAGTATTTT

V gene: TRBV28
D gene: .
clone size: .
J gene: TRBJ2-5
CDR3 protein: CASSTGQTYQETQYF
CDR3 DNA: TGTGCCAGCAGTACCGGACAGACGTACCAAGAGACCCAGTACTTC

V gene: TRBV9
D gene: .
clone size: .
J gene: TRBJ2-3
CDR3 protein: CASSVAFADTQYF
CDR3 DNA: TGTGCCAGCAGCGTAGCTTTTGCAGATACGCAGTATTTT

V gene: TRBV25-1
D gene: TRBD1
clone size: .
J gene: TRBJ1-2
CDR3 protein: CASSTWTGKEDGYTF
CDR3 DNA: TGTGCCAGCAGTACATGGACAGGGAAGGAGGATGGCTACACCTTC

V gene: TRBV4-1
D gene: .
clone size: .
J gene: TRBJ1-5
CDR3 protein: CASSQGRGSASLPQHF
CDR3 DNA: TGCGCCAGCAGCCAAGGGAGAGGGTCTGCTTCCCTTCCCCAGCATTTT

V gene: TRBV5-1
D gene: .
clone size: .
J gene: TRBJ1-1
CDR3 protein: CASSLVVGISEAFF
CDR3 DNA: TGCGCCAGCAGCTTGGTTGTGGGAATCTCTGAAGCTTTCTTT

V gene: TRBV28
D gene: TRBD1
clone size: .
J gene: TRBJ2-2
CDR3 protein: CAVQDRGRGELFF
CDR3 DNA: TGTGCCGTACAAGACAGGGGACGTGGGGAGCTGTTTTTT

V gene: TRBV18
D gene: .
clone size: .
J gene: TRBJ2-5
CDR3 protein: CASSQTRIQETQYF
CDR3 DNA: TGTGCCAGCTCACAGACACGGATTCAAGAGACCCAGTACTTC

V gene: TRBV24-1
D gene: .
clone size: .
J gene: TRBJ2-7
CDR3 protein: CATSGNYEQYF
CDR3 DNA: TGTGCCACCAGCGGCAACTACGAGCAGTACTTC

V gene: TRBV27
D gene: TRBD1
clone size: .
J gene: TRBJ1-1
CDR3 protein: CASSLTGTAGTEAFF
CDR3 DNA: TGTGCCAGCAGTTTGACAGGGACCGCGGGGACTGAAGCTTTCTTT

V gene: TRBV6-5
D gene: .
clone size: medium-sized
J gene: TRBJ1-2
CDR3 protein: CASSQGYGYTF
CDR3 DNA: TGTGCCAGCAGTCAGGGGTATGGCTACACCTTC

V gene: TRBV25-1
D gene: TRBD1
clone size: .
J gene: TRBJ1-5
CDR3 protein: CASSDHRGIQPQHF
CDR3 DNA: TGTGCCAGCAGTGATCACAGGGGAATCCAGCCCCAGCATTTT

V gene: TRBV6-6
D gene: .
clone size: .
J gene: TRBJ2-7
CDR3 protein: CASSYTVVSYFEQYF
CDR3 DNA: TGTGCCAGCAGTTATACGGTTGTCAGTTACTTTGAGCAGTACTTC

V gene: TRBV7-3
D gene: TRBD1
clone size: .
J gene: TRBJ2-4
CDR3 protein: CASSPDREVGKNIQYF
CDR3 DNA: TGTGCCAGCAGCCCGGACAGGGAAGTCGGCAAAAACATTCAGTACTTC

V gene: TRBV19
D gene: .
clone size: .
J gene: TRBJ1-1
CDR3 protein: CASSKAGTATEAFF
CDR3 DNA: TGTGCCAGTAGTAAAGCCGGGACGGCCACTGAAGCTTTCTTT

V gene: TRBV5-4
D gene: TRBD2
clone size: .
J gene: TRBJ2-3
CDR3 protein: CASSLAGLAGGTDTQYF
CDR3 DNA: TGTGCCAGCAGCTTGGCGGGACTAGCGGGGGGCACAGATACGCAGTATTTT

V gene: TRBV2
D gene: .
clone size: .
J gene: TRBJ1-2
CDR3 protein: CASTPEGGNIYGYTF
CDR3 DNA: TGTGCCAGCACTCCAGAGGGGGGGAATATCTATGGCTACACCTTC

V gene: TRBV28
D gene: TRBD1
clone size: .
J gene: TRBJ1-5
CDR3 protein: CAGRTGESQPQHF
CDR3 DNA: TGTGCCGGACGGACAGGGGAAAGTCAGCCCCAGCATTTT

V gene: TRBV12-3/TRBV12-4
D gene: .
clone size: .
J gene: TRBJ2-7
CDR3 protein: CASSSRGADEQYF
CDR3 DNA: TGTGCCAGCAGTTCCCGGGGGGCCGATGAGCAGTACTTC